The rows below give T cell receptor beta chains drawn from one sample of a study of blood T cell repertoires in COVID-19. The repertoire was sequenced with immunoSEQ multiplex PCR; TCRdb's copy has only in-frame clones and lacks some. This table has 250,000 or so clones, around 89% appearing once. Source material: peripheral blood. The receptors stem from a woman between 55 and 75 years old with COVID-19, enrolled during active disease. Both conserved end residues are part of each CDR3. A D gene is named only where the DNA matches it firmly. Clone sizes are given selectively: once, few, many, or a class where the clone is expanded.

TRBV6-1	TRBJ1-5	once	13	-	CASCDRPSQPQHF	TGTGCCAGCTGTGACAGGCCGAGCCAGCCCCAGCATTTT
TRBV5-1	TRBJ1-4	-	15	-	CASSLVQGSNEKLFF	TGCGCCAGCAGCTTGGTCCAGGGGTCCAATGAAAAACTGTTTTTT
TRBV5-5	TRBJ1-5	-	18	TRBD1	CASSLQLTGGASNQPQHF	TGTGCCAGCAGCTTGCAGCTTACAGGGGGCGCGAGCAATCAGCCCCAGCATTTT
TRBV4-3	TRBJ1-2	-	15	-	CASSQVVGGDYGYTF	TGCGCCAGCAGCCAAGTGGTGGGGGGTGACTATGGCTACACCTTC
TRBV7-9	TRBJ1-4	-	14	-	CASSLSSRDIKLFF	TGTGCCAGCAGCTTATCCTCTCGGGATATAAAACTGTTTTTT
TRBV7-9	TRBJ2-7	-	14	-	CASSLERSSYEQYF	TGTGCCAGCAGCTTAGAGAGGAGCTCCTACGAGCAGTACTTC
TRBV3-1/TRBV3-2	TRBJ1-2	-	13	-	CASSQGQPYGYTF	TGTGCCAGCAGCCAAGGACAGCCCTATGGCTACACCTTC
TRBV29-1	TRBJ2-7	-	11	-	CSATASYEQYF	TGCAGCGCGACAGCCTCCTACGAGCAGTACTTC
TRBV18	TRBJ2-7	-	13	-	CASSPRQSYEQYF	TGTGCCAGCTCACCTAGACAGTCCTACGAGCAGTACTTC
TRBV5-1	TRBJ1-1	-	13	-	CASSLTGIREAFF	TGCGCCAGCAGCTTGACGGGAATCAGGGAAGCTTTCTTT
TRBV27	TRBJ2-7	-	15	-	CASSLSPGRSYEQYF	TGTGCCAGCAGTTTATCTCCAGGGAGGTCCTACGAGCAGTACTTC
TRBV7-9	TRBJ2-1	-	16	TRBD1	CASSLGPQGASNEQFF	TGTGCCAGCAGCCTAGGGCCTCAGGGGGCGAGCAATGAGCAGTTCTTC
TRBV11-2	TRBJ1-6	once	15	TRBD1	CASSRTGADNSPLHF	TGTGCCAGCAGCAGGACAGGAGCCGATAATTCACCCCTCCACTTT
TRBV7-9	TRBJ1-3	-	14	-	CASSLRQGTNTIYF	TGTGCCAGCAGCTTACGGCAGGGAACAAACACCATATATTTT